This TCR beta chain was observed in a study of blood T cells in healthy people across ages. Alongside a J-beta primer mix, a sample-barcoded 5' primer served in a second PCR lasting about 7 to 12 cycles. TCRdb re-called the 5' RACE reads with MiXCR, one entry per CDR3 protein. The sample includes about 640,000 distinct CDR3 sequences, roughly three fifths seen only once; the top ten take 30% to 45%. Healthy Caucasians from Russia aged roughly 6 to 95 served as donors. The trim removed 4 bases at V and 0 bases at J, leaving 9 bases unmatched. CDR3 size: 16 residues. Germline lookup yields CDR1 SGDLS and CDR2 YYNGEE.

The receptor's source is a man in his 60s in good health. Specimen: blood. This sequence joins TRBV9 and TRBJ1-2, with 7 bases lining up with TRBD1. The CDR3 DNA reads TGTGCCAGCAGCCTCCATTCCGGGACAGCTAACTATGGCTACACCTTC. Its translation is CASSLHSGTANYGYTF.